This T cell receptor beta chain comes out of a study of T cell responses to AZD1222 COVID-19 vaccine. Findings and limits, study-wide: Spike-specific TCR breadth and depth grew following two AZD1222 doses.

The analysis combined second doses at about 4 or about 12 weeks. CDR3 length: 15 residues. V shed 5 bases and J 1 base; nucleotides not matched to a gene: 7. Germline-derived CDR1 and CDR2 are LGHNA and YSLEER. Sequenced by immunoSEQ multiplex PCR; TCRdb stores in-frame clones only, minus some. Among approximately 270,000 clones, roughly 93% were seen once, and the ten largest hold roughly 0.51%. The table lists this clone with a count of one. Its antigen is currently unknown. The sample in question was peripheral blood, obtained 28 days after the second AZD1222 dose. This sequence originates from an adult who received the AZD1222 COVID-19 vaccine. The rearrangement uses TRBV4-3 and TRBJ2-7, with 8 positions matching TRBD2. The chain's CDR3 is CASSESGSGSYEQYF. The CDR3 bases are TGCGCCAGCAGCGAGAGCGGGAGTGGTTCCTACGAGCAGTACTTC.